The T cell receptor (beta chain) described here comes from a study of multiple sclerosis patients with progressive multifocal leukoencephalopathy. The V and J ends lost 2 bases and 0 bases respectively, with 11 bases between them. CDR3 length: 15 amino acids. The germline gives CDR1 SGHNT, CDR2 YYREEE (reference sequence). The time point here: before natalizumab initiation. The protocol was immunoSEQ multiplex PCR, while the TCRdb copy is restricted to in-frame clones and leaves out a portion. The sample records 25,000 to 35,000 clones, more than 75% being singletons. The sequenced sample consisted of PBMCs. The V and J genes are TRBV5-4 and TRBJ1-2; tentative D call: TRBD1 (5 bases). The sequence came from a human donor with multiple sclerosis. CDR3: CASSFGGGTNYGYTF. CDR3 sequence (DNA): TGTGCCAGCAGCTTTGGGGGGGGAACTAACTATGGCTACACCTTC.